Following are 22 T cell receptor beta chains from one sample sequenced in a study of early T cells in non-severe SARS-CoV-2 infection (dated by TCRdb to the early 2020s). Libraries were prepared through 5' RACE. The listed sequencing device is NextSeq 500. Clones were called with MiXCR by TCRdb after fastp trimmed the public reads at Q25, and only in-frame beta chains were retained. Entries that share a CDR3 protein sequence are merged under the most common genes and DNA. Present in this sample are over 85,000 distinct CDR3 sequences, roughly 17% of which were seen just once. 0.95% to 1.5% of the sample is held by the ten biggest clonotypes. Sample: whole blood. These TCRs come from an adult who was a healthcare worker with PCR-confirmed SARS-CoV-2 infection or an uninfected control (not recorded which).

In this sample, this clonotype turned up a few times. The gene calls are TRBV6-6 and TRBJ2-5, with D possibly matching TRBD1 (7 bases). The V end was cut by 6 bases, the J end by 1 base, with 12 bases between. Germline CDR1 is MNHNY and CDR2 is SVGAGI (reference sequence). CDR3 length equals 14 residues. The CDR3 DNA is TGTGCCAGCAGCCGCGGGACAGTCCAAGAGACCCAGTACTTC. This codes for CASSRGTVQETQYF.

This clonotype was seen only a few times. The gene calls are TRBV12-3 or TRBV12-4 and TRBJ2-5; TRBD2 aligns across 8 bases. CDR3 length: 15 residues. The J segment lost 1 base and the V segment lost 6 bases, leaving 7 bases of the junction unmatched. The CDR3 loop is CASSPPGGSQETQYF. The CDR3 nucleotides are TGTGCCAGCAGCCCCCCGGGGGGGAGCCAAGAGACCCAGTACTTC.

This chain links TRBV6-1 with TRBJ2-6; TRBD1 is a possible D gene (6 bases). With 6 bases removed from V and 3 bases from J, the gap between germline ends came to 21 bases. CDR1 and CDR2 (germline): MNHNS, SASEGT. The CDR3 is made up of 18 amino acids. For the CDR3, the DNA is TGTGCCAGCAGCCTTACTATTAAACAGGGCAGTGGGGCCAACGTCCTGACTTTC. It encodes CASSLTIKQGSGANVLTF.

This clonotype was counted many times. The rearrangement joins TRBV27 to TRBJ2-7; 8 bases are shared with TRBD1. This CDR3 spans 16 amino acids. CDR1 is MNHEY and CDR2 is SMNVEV in the germline V gene (reference sequence). Trimming at V came to 4 bases and at J to 6 bases, leaving 14 bases not matched to a gene. The CDR3, as DNA: TGTGCCAGCAGTTCCCACCGGACAGGGCAAGGGAGCGAGCAGTACTTC. This codes for CASSSHRTGQGSEQYF.

This clonotype came up a few times. The V gene is TRBV7-2, the J gene TRBJ1-4, with TRBD1 matching 8 bases. The V segment lost 4 bases and the J segment 2 bases; nucleotides outside the gene matches: 3. The length of the CDR3 is 15 residues. CDR1 SGHTA and CDR2 FQGNSA come from the germline V gene. The CDR3 sequence is CASSSDRGTNEKLFF. In DNA, the CDR3 is TGTGCCAGCAGCTCCGACAGGGGTACTAATGAAAAACTGTTTTTT.

The gene calls are TRBV20-1 and TRBJ1-1, with no clear D. The V gene lost 6 bases and the J gene lost 1 base, with 15 bases spanning the gap. Per the germline V gene, CDR1 is DFQATT and CDR2 is SNEGSKA (reference sequence). This CDR3 is 14 amino acids long. The CDR3 sequence is CSAPKQPSNTEAFF. The DNA of the CDR3 is TGCAGTGCGCCCAAACAACCATCGAACACTGAAGCTTTCTTT.

This chain links TRBV12-3 or TRBV12-4 with TRBJ1-1; tentative D call: TRBD1 (6 bases). V lost 6 bases to trimming and J lost 4 bases, with 12 bases between them. CDR3 length: 13 residues. In nucleotides, the CDR3 is TGTGCCAGCAGGACAGGACAGATCACTGAAGCTTTCTTT. Translated: CASRTGQITEAFF.

The rearrangement joins TRBV27 to TRBJ2-7; either TRBD1 or TRBD2 may fit D (5 bases each). The CDR3 sequence is 14 residues long. V shed 3 bases and J shed 0 bases, with 9 bases lying between them. Germline V CDR1 and CDR2: MNHEY, SMNVEV (reference sequence). This chain's CDR3 is CASSFSGPSYEQYF. CDR3 coding DNA: TGTGCCAGCAGTTTCTCGGGGCCCTCCTACGAGCAGTACTTC.

The chain uses TRBV7-9 and TRBJ1-1, with unresolved D. Germline CDR1 and CDR2: SEHNR and FQNEAQ (reference sequence). The CDR3 extends over 11 amino acids. Deletions cut 5 bases from V and 6 bases from J, with 7 bases between. CDR3 sequence reads: CASSKGPEAFF. The CDR3 nucleotides read TGTGCCAGCAGCAAAGGGCCTGAAGCTTTCTTT.

This clonotype came up a few times. The chain combines TRBV27 with TRBJ2-1; no definite D call. Trimming pared 0 bases from V and 1 base from J, leaving 10 bases between. Looked up from germline, CDR1 is MNHEY and CDR2 is SMNVEV (reference sequence). The CDR3 length is 16 residues. The CDR3 DNA reads TGTGCCAGCAGTTTATCGATGAGTGCTTCCTACAATGAGCAGTTCTTC. It translates to CASSLSMSASYNEQFF.

This clonotype was picked up many times. V and J are TRBV5-1 and TRBJ2-6; D gene ambiguous. There are 16 residues in the CDR3. Trimming pared 0 bases from V and 3 bases from J, leaving 10 bases between. Germline CDR1 SGHRS, CDR2 YFSETQ. The CDR3 loop reads CASSLVGVSGANVLTF. DNA for the CDR3: TGCGCCAGCAGCTTGGTTGGCGTTAGTGGGGCCAACGTCCTGACTTTC.

This clonotype was seen at least ten times. V and J are TRBV29-1 and TRBJ1-1; D gene ambiguous. Germline-derived CDR1 and CDR2 are SQVTM and ANQGSEA. Trimming stripped 6 bases from V and 0 bases from J, with 5 bases between. This CDR3 contains 11 residues. CDR3 residues: CSVKLNTEAFF. The CDR3 nucleotides are TGCAGCGTGAAACTGAACACTGAAGCTTTCTTT.

V gene TRBV28 combines with J gene TRBJ2-1; the D is unclear. Deletions cut 1 base from V and 8 bases from J, with 6 bases between. From germline, CDR1 is MDHEN and CDR2 SYDVKM. CDR3 size: 12 residues. CDR3 DNA sequence: TGTGCCAGCAGTTTATTGCGAGATGAGCAGTTCTTC. Its translation is CASSLLRDEQFF.

This clonotype has only a few counts. The chain combines TRBV28 with TRBJ2-1; 11 bases map to TRBD2. V lost 4 bases, J lost 7 bases, and 15 bases stayed unmatched. Germline CDR1 is MDHEN and CDR2 is SYDVKM. The CDR3 consists of 18 residues. The CDR3: CASSSFRVASGRSNEQFF. In DNA, the CDR3 is TGTGCCAGCAGTTCCTTCCGTGTGGCTAGCGGGAGGAGTAATGAGCAGTTCTTC.

This clonotype has just a few counts. The CDR3 DNA reads TGTGCCAGCAGTTCGGGGGGCAAGAACACTGAAGCTTTCTTT. Its translation: CASSSGGKNTEAFF. The chain joins TRBV12-3 or TRBV12-4 to TRBJ1-1; D is possibly TRBD1 (6 bases). CDR3 length: 14 residues. V was shortened by 4 bases and J by 1 base, with 10 bases between the two germline ends.

This clonotype was picked up many times. The V gene is TRBV11-3, the J gene TRBJ1-3; tentative D call: TRBD1 (6 bases). Trimming left V 4 bases short and J 4 bases short, with 14 bases between. CDR1 is SGHNT and CDR2 is YENEEA in the germline V gene. The length of the CDR3 is 15 residues. CDR3 loop: CASSSTGTSGNTIYF. The CDR3 coding sequence is TGTGCCAGCAGCTCTACCGGGACATCCGGAAACACCATATATTTT.

The CDR3 spells CASSYSRTSNYGYTF. DNA for the CDR3: TGTGCCAGCAGTTACTCGAGGACTTCTAACTATGGCTACACCTTC. The V gene is TRBV6-2 or TRBV6-3, the J gene TRBJ1-2; D unclear. The CDR3 totals 15 residues. Trimming took off 0 bases at V and 0 bases at J, with 8 bases between the two ends. CDR1 is MNHEY and CDR2 is SVGEGT in the germline V gene.

This clonotype was detected only a few times. The chain uses TRBV7-2 and TRBJ1-1, with D possibly TRBD1 on 5 matching bases. The V and J ends lost 9 bases and 1 base respectively, with 21 bases between them. This CDR3 is built from 16 residues. The germline V gene has CDR1 SGHTA and CDR2 FQGNSA. CDR3 residues: CASELSWGRSNTEAFF. In DNA, the CDR3 is TGTGCCAGTGAGCTGAGCTGGGGCAGATCGAACACTGAAGCTTTCTTT. Supplemented by reference TRBV7-2 and TRBJ1-1, the full variable domain reads GAGVSQSPSNKVTEKGKDVELRCDPISGHTALYWYRQSLGQGLEFLIYFQGNSAPDKSGLPSDRFSAERTGGSVSTLTIQRTQQEDSAVYLCASELSWGRSNTEAFFGQGTRLTVV.

This rearrangement joins TRBV7-2 to TRBJ2-2; the D is unclear. Germline V gene data show CDR1 as SGHTA and CDR2 as FQGNSA. The CDR3 is made up of 15 amino acids. V was pared by 1 base and J by 5 bases, with 11 bases between. The CDR3 is CASSLGPGGTGELFF. In nucleotides, the CDR3 is TGTGCCAGCAGCTTAGGGCCAGGCGGAACCGGGGAGCTGTTTTTT.

The chain has TRBV20-1 and TRBJ2-5, with D perhaps matching TRBD2 (6 bases). The CDR3 sequence is 15 residues long. Germline CDR1 reads DFQATT; CDR2 reads SNEGSKA (reference sequence). Trimming left V 5 bases short and J 3 bases short, with 19 bases between. In DNA, the CDR3 is TGCAGTGCTCCACCCTCGCGGGGCTATGAAGAGACCCAGTACTTC. Encoded protein: CSAPPSRGYEETQYF.

This clonotype was seen a few times. The chain employs TRBV24-1 and TRBJ1-5; a weak D match, TRBD1 (5 bases). The CDR3 runs to 13 residues. Germline V gene sequence: CDR1 KGHDR, CDR2 SFDVKD. Trimming removed 6 bases from V and 3 bases from J, with 8 bases in between. The CDR3 DNA follows: TGTGCCACCAGTAAGACAGCCAATCAGCCCCAGCATTTT. The encoded protein is CATSKTANQPQHF.

This clonotype was picked up a small number of times. V gene TRBV4-2 combines with J gene TRBJ2-4; possible D gene TRBD2, 5 bases. The CDR3 runs to 15 residues. Germline V CDR1 and CDR2: LGHNA, YNFKEQ. Trimming cost V 0 bases and J 6 bases, with 12 bases left between them. The CDR3 nucleotides are TGTGCCAGCAGCCAAGAAGGTGGAGGAGCAAACATTCAGTACTTC. This codes for CASSQEGGGANIQYF.